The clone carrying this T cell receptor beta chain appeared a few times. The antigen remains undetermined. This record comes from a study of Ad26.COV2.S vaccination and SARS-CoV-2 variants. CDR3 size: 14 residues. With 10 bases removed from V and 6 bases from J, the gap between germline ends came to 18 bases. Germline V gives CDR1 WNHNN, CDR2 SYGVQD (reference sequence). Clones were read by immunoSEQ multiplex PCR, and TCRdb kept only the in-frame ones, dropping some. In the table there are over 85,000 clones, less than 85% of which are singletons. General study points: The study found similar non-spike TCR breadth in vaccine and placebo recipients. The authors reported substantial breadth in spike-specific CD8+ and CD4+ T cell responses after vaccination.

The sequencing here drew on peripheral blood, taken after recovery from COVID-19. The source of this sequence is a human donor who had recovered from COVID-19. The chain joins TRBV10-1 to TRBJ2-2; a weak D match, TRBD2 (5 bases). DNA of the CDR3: TGCGCCATCCACAGACTGAGGGCCGCCGGGGAGCTGTTTTTT. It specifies CAIHRLRAAGELFF.